Given below is one T cell receptor beta chain in context. Its target is unknown. This record belongs to a study of cytomegalovirus exposure and HLA in healthy donors. Study information: It was reported in a later analysis that the roughly 120 validation repertoires used the same platform as the roughly 670 first-cohort repertoires.

The table came from immunoSEQ multiplex PCR; TCRdb's copy has only in-frame clones and leaves some out. The top ten clones hold approximately 0.34% of a sample with roughly 250,000 clones, 90% of them seen once. Study-wide results and caveats: In vitro testing confirmed a few CMV-associated chains as specific for CMV antigens. Per published reports, the classifier diagnosed cytomegalovirus status with high specificity and sensitivity.

Germline V CDR1 and CDR2: SGHTA, FQGNSA. Trimming took 5 bases from V and 12 from J, leaving 13 bases between them. The CDR3 is 11 amino acids. This clonotype originated in a young woman in good health and CMV-seronegative. The chain couples TRBV7-2 to TRBJ2-5; weak D call: TRBD1 (6 bases). Sequenced material: PBMCs. The CDR3 DNA sequence: TGTGCCAGCAGCCTCGGGGCAGGGGAGTACTTC. This codes for CASSLGAGEYF.